This entry is about one TCR beta chain. Antigen specificity is unknown. The CDR3 loop spans 16 amino acids. With V trimmed by 3 bases and J by 6 bases, 7 bases remained unmatched. Germline lookup yields CDR1 KGHSH and CDR2 LQKENI. Clones were sequenced by immunoSEQ multiplex PCR, and TCRdb holds only the in-frame ones, with some missing. Of around 160,000 clones listed, 91% are singletons. The sample is drawn from a study of T cell responses to AZD1222 COVID-19 vaccine. Study results and limitations: It should be noted that donors were predominantly white British and more often female, and clonal diversity was possibly underestimated.

The receptor was derived from an adult in good health. This sample comprised peripheral blood, obtained on day 0 of AZD1222 vaccination. This chain links TRBV18 with TRBJ1-5; 11 bases agree with TRBD1. The CDR3 here is CASSPAGQGAAQPQHF. As DNA, the CDR3 is TGTGCCAGCTCACCGGCCGGACAGGGGGCGGCTCAGCCCCAGCATTTT.